Listed below are T cell receptor beta chains from one sample, sequenced in a study of blood T cell repertoires in COVID-19. Here immunoSEQ multiplex PCR was the method, and the copy in TCRdb shows in-frame clones only, minus some. Of some 300,000 clones listed, around 90% are singletons. Input material: PBMCs or T cells enriched from blood (not recorded which). The origin of the receptors is a woman between 40 and 55 years old who had recovered from COVID-19. The CDR3 runs from the conserved cysteine through the conserved F or W. D genes are given only for firm matches. For some rows the clone size is stated as once, few or many, or as a class when expanded; others skip it.

>15|NA|TRBJ2-1|NA|TRBV9
CASSPKQGSYNEQFF
TGTGCCAGCAGCCCTAAACAGGGCTCCTACAATGAGCAGTTCTTC
>14|NA|TRBJ1-2|TRBD1|TRBV7-2
CASSPRDRGYGYTF
TGTGCCAGCAGCCCGAGGGACAGGGGGTATGGCTACACCTTC
>18|NA|TRBJ2-1|NA|TRBV2
CASSEGPLQGTLGNEQFF
TGTGCCAGCAGTGAAGGTCCACTCCAGGGGACCCTTGGCAATGAGCAGTTCTTC
>14|once|TRBJ1-2|NA|TRBV5-4
CASSRREGGYGYTF
TGTGCCAGCAGCCGTCGGGAAGGCGGGTATGGCTACACCTTC
>13|NA|TRBJ1-4|NA|TRBV4-1
CASSSLGGMELFF
TGCGCCAGCAGTTCACTGGGGGGGATGGAACTGTTTTTT
>15|NA|TRBJ2-3|TRBD2|TRBV7-2
CASSLGPGLADTQYF
TGTGCCAGCAGCTTAGGGCCGGGACTAGCAGATACGCAGTATTTT
>15|NA|TRBJ2-3|TRBD1|TRBV9
CASSVGQGKADTQYF
TGTGCCAGCAGCGTCGGACAGGGGAAGGCAGATACGCAGTATTTT
>15|NA|TRBJ2-3|NA|TRBV5-1
CASSFGGASTDTQYF
TGCGCCAGCAGCTTCGGGGGAGCGAGCACAGATACGCAGTATTTT
>15|NA|TRBJ1-1|TRBD1|TRBV27
CASSSHTGVNTEAFF
TGTGCCAGCAGTTCGCATACAGGGGTAAACACTGAAGCTTTCTTT
>17|NA|TRBJ1-5|NA|TRBV4-3
CASSQDARGGSNQPQHF
TGCGCCAGCAGCCAAGATGCAAGGGGAGGGAGCAATCAGCCCCAGCATTTT
>15|NA|TRBJ1-2|NA|TRBV5-5
CASSLELGPNYGYTF
TGTGCCAGCAGCTTGGAACTGGGGCCTAACTATGGCTACACCTTC
>17|NA|TRBJ1-3|NA|TRBV23-1
CASSQWWYRLSGNTIYF
TGCGCCAGCAGTCAATGGTGGTACAGGCTCTCTGGAAACACCATATATTTT
>12|many|TRBJ1-5|NA|TRBV28
CASRIGSQPQHF
TGTGCCAGCCGAATAGGGAGTCAGCCCCAGCATTTT
>15|NA|TRBJ1-5|NA|TRBV7-2
CASSLEWSSNQPQHF
TGTGCCAGCAGCTTAGAGTGGAGTAGCAATCAGCCCCAGCATTTT
>12|NA|TRBJ1-2|NA|TRBV7-8
CASSTINAGYTF
TGTGCCAGCAGCACCATTAACGCGGGCTACACCTTC